The 30 T cell receptor beta chains listed next were all sequenced from one sample in a study of post-analysis software for immune sequencing data. Findings and limits, study-wide: In patients, about 5 TRBV segments were more frequent than in controls, with TRBV5-6, TRBV5-1 and TRBV20-1 among them.

Included in the TCR beta cDNA libraries were unique molecular identifiers. One entry per CDR3 protein, called by TCRdb with MiXCR from the PCR reads. In the table there are about 760,000 distinct CDR3 sequences, just under 30% of which are singletons. Antigens for these TCRs are unknown. The sequencing sample was made of blood. These receptors were obtained from a girl aged 5 to 17 with multiple sclerosis.

This clonotype showed up just a few times. The V gene is TRBV6-6, the J gene TRBJ2-5, with TRBD2 identical over 12 bases. Germline values: CDR1 MNHNY, CDR2 SVGAGI (reference sequence). Trimming at V came to 6 bases and at J to 4 bases, leaving 9 bases not matched to a gene. The CDR3 is 16 amino acids. This CDR3 is CASSQGLAGMGETQYF. The CDR3 DNA reads TGTGCCAGCAGCCAAGGACTAGCGGGAATGGGAGAGACCCAGTACTTC.

This chain joins TRBV20-1 and TRBJ1-2; 11 bases fit TRBD1. Germline CDR1 reads DFQATT; CDR2 reads SNEGSKA (reference sequence). The CDR3 consists of 13 residues. Trimming cost V 5 bases and J 6 bases; bases outside gene matches: 5. The CDR3 here is CSAPRTGGDGYTF. The CDR3 nucleotides are TGCAGTGCTCCTAGGACAGGGGGCGATGGCTACACCTTC.

The chain couples TRBV20-1 to TRBJ1-4, with 8 positions matching TRBD1. The CDR3 has 13 residues. J gave up 3 bases and V 4 bases, and 1 base lay outside the gene matches. CDR1 and CDR2 (germline): DFQATT, SNEGSKA (reference sequence). The CDR3 sequence: CSAKTGANEKLFF. The CDR3 coding sequence is TGCAGTGCTAAGACAGGGGCTAATGAAAAACTGTTTTTT.

This clonotype came up a few times. CDR3 bases: TGTGCCAGCAGTTACTCGATGATGGGGGGGTGGGAGCAGTTCTTC. It specifies CASSYSMMGGWEQFF. The V and J genes are TRBV6-6 and TRBJ2-1; TRBD2 matches at 7 bases. V lost 0 bases to trimming and J lost 10 bases; unmatched junction nucleotides: 9. Germline CDR1 reads MNHNY; CDR2 reads SVGAGI (reference sequence). CDR3 length: 15 amino acids.

With respect to this clonotype: At one end the junction does not follow the germline gene, possibly because of a read error. The J gene is TRBJ1-1, the V gene TRBV4-2; D is ambiguous. This CDR3 has 16 residues. The germline gives CDR1 LGHNA, CDR2 YNFKEQ. CDR3 in DNA: TGTGCCAGCAGTCAAGAAGATACGGCCTTGGTCACTGAAGCTTTCTTT. It codes for CASSQEDTALVTEAFF.

V is TRBV24-1 and J is TRBJ2-1, with a tentative D call TRBD1 (5 bases). The CDR3 sequence is 15 residues long. Trimming removed 3 bases from V and 8 bases from J, with 16 bases in between. Germline-derived CDR1 and CDR2 are KGHDR and SFDVKD. This CDR3 reads CATSDPNDWGDEQFF. The CDR3 DNA reads as TGTGCCACCAGTGATCCTAATGACTGGGGCGATGAGCAGTTCTTC.

This clonotype came up a few times. The chain links TRBV12-3 or TRBV12-4 to TRBJ2-3; 8 positions match TRBD2. Unmatched junction bases numbered 4, after V lost 1 base and J lost 1 base. CDR3 size: 16 residues. The CDR3 here is CASSLESGSGTDTQYF. The CDR3 DNA sequence: TGTGCCAGCAGTTTAGAGAGCGGGAGTGGCACAGATACGCAGTATTTT.

To note about this clonotype: A much larger clone lies one base from this, so it may be a read error. V and J are TRBV7-2 and TRBJ2-7, with D unresolved. Germline V gene lookup returns CDR1 SGHTA and CDR2 FQGNSA. The length of the CDR3 is 11 residues. CDR3 coding DNA: TGTGCCAGCAGCGCCACCTACGAGCTGTACTTC. It specifies CASSATYELYF.

The chain uses TRBV5-1 and TRBJ1-1; 8 nucleotides align to TRBD1. This CDR3 comprises 16 residues. Germline V gene sequence: CDR1 SGHRS, CDR2 YFSETQ. Unmatched junction bases numbered 6, after V lost 0 bases and J lost 2 bases. In nucleotides, the CDR3 is TGCGCCAGCAGCTTGGCGTCTGGGACAGGAAACACTGAAGCTTTCTTT. It specifies CASSLASGTGNTEAFF.

This clonotype showed up just a few times. The rearrangement uses TRBV7-9 and TRBJ2-7; 8 bases agree with TRBD1. J gave up 0 bases and V 7 bases, and 8 bases lay outside the gene matches. The CDR3 runs 15 residues. CDR1 SEHNR and CDR2 FQNEAQ come from the germline V gene (reference sequence). Here the CDR3 DNA reads TGTGCCAGCATTAAGACCGGGACAGGCTCCTACGAGCAGTACTTC. Translation: CASIKTGTGSYEQYF. The full variable domain, in which reference TRBV7-9 and TRBJ2-7 provide the parts outside the CDR3, is DTGVSQNPRHKITKRGQNVTFRCDPISEHNRLYWYRQTLGQGPEFLTYFQNEAQLEKSRLLSDRFSAERPKGSFSTLEIQRTEQGDSAMYLCASIKTGTGSYEQYFGPGTRLTVT.

With regard to this clonotype: As the CDR3 is not closed by the conserved phenylalanine or tryptophan, this likely results from a read error. This rearrangement joins TRBV20-1 to TRBJ2-5; 10 bases match TRBD2. The J call may be in error: the DNA end matches TRBJ2-7 better. CDR3 length equals 14 residues. Germline V gene sequence: CDR1 DFQATT, CDR2 SNEGSKA (reference sequence). The CDR3 protein is CSASVLAGVSEQYS. CDR3 sequence (DNA): TGCAGTGCTAGTGTCCTAGCGGGAGTATCCGAGCAGTACTCC.

A single count supports this clonotype. CDR3 sequence reads: CASSYGSNSNQPQHF. The CDR3 nucleotides are TGTGCCAGCAGTTACGGGTCGAATAGCAATCAGCCCCAGCATTTT. The rearrangement links TRBV6-5 to TRBJ1-5; D is unresolved. There are 15 residues in the CDR3. V lost 2 bases, J lost 0 bases, and 8 bases lay in between. The germline V gene encodes CDR1 MNHEY and CDR2 SVGAGI.

This clonotype was picked up a small number of times. V is TRBV12-5 and J is TRBJ2-5, with D possibly being TRBD1 (6 bases). Near its end, the DNA agrees better with TRBJ2-7, so the J call may be wrong. Per the germline V gene, CDR1 is LGHNT and CDR2 is FRNRAP. CDR3 size: 12 residues. For the CDR3, the DNA is TGTGCTAGTGGCCTGGGGGCTTCCGAGCAGTACTTC. Residues: CASGLGASEQYF.

The rearrangement links TRBV20-1 to TRBJ2-5; a weak D match, TRBD1 (5 bases). With 6 bases removed from V and 2 bases from J, the gap between germline ends came to 13 bases. CDR1 is DFQATT and CDR2 is SNEGSKA in the germline V gene (reference sequence). The CDR3 covers 13 residues. DNA for the CDR3: TGCAGTGCCAGGACGGACACACAAGAGACCCAGTACTTC. It is translated as CSARTDTQETQYF.

The J gene is TRBJ1-4, the V gene TRBV7-2; D gene uncertain. Germline lookup yields CDR1 SGHTA and CDR2 FQGNSA. V was cut by 0 bases and J by 0 bases, with 5 bases left in between. The CDR3 is 15 amino acids. The DNA of the CDR3 is TGTGCCAGCAGCTTAGCGGGTTCAACTAATGAAAAACTGTTTTTT. Its translation: CASSLAGSTNEKLFF.

The J gene is TRBJ2-4, the V gene TRBV3-1; D possibly corresponds to TRBD1 (5 bases). The CDR3 extends over 16 amino acids. Between the trimmed V and J ends, which lost 0 bases and 3 bases, there was a span of 12 bases. The germline V gene encodes CDR1 LGHDT and CDR2 YNNKEL (reference sequence). CDR3 in amino acids: CASSQEPGPGKNIQYF. As DNA, the CDR3 is TGTGCCAGCAGCCAAGAACCAGGGCCCGGCAAAAACATTCAGTACTTC.

CDR3 amino acids: CSVAGGSSGGPSRNEQFF. The CDR3 coding sequence is TGCAGCGTTGCAGGGGGGAGTAGCGGGGGGCCTAGTAGGAATGAGCAGTTCTTC. V and J are TRBV29-1 and TRBJ2-1; 10 nucleotides agree with TRBD2. Looked up from germline, CDR1 is SQVTM and CDR2 is ANQGSEA. CDR3 length: 18 amino acids. With V trimmed by 4 bases and J by 7 bases, 19 bases remained unmatched.

This clonotype was observed a few times. The chain has TRBV28 and TRBJ2-7; 7 bases map to TRBD1. This CDR3 comprises 15 residues. With V trimmed by 5 bases and J by 2 bases, 9 bases remained unmatched. Germline loops: CDR1 MDHEN, CDR2 SYDVKM. CDR3 protein: CASSPPGQTTYEQYF. The CDR3 region has the DNA TGTGCCAGCAGTCCACCGGGACAGACCACCTACGAGCAGTACTTC.

The rearrangement links TRBV6-1 to TRBJ1-6; no firm D call. The CDR3 runs to 14 residues. Trimming took off 1 base at V and 6 bases at J, with 7 bases between the two ends. From germline, CDR1 is MNHNS and CDR2 SASEGT. The CDR3 DNA reads TGTGCCAGCAGTGAAGTACGTTTTAATTCACCCCTCCACTTT. Protein sequence: CASSEVRFNSPLHF.

CDR3 DNA: TGTGCCAGCAGACTGGGGGACCAAGGTTTCTCTAACTATGGCTACACCTTC. The encoded protein is CASRLGDQGFSNYGYTF. The chain couples TRBV12-3 or TRBV12-4 to TRBJ1-2, with D possibly TRBD1 on 5 matching bases. V was shortened by 6 bases and J by 0 bases, with 20 bases between the two germline ends. This CDR3 is 17 amino acids long.

The gene calls are TRBV14 and TRBJ1-2, with D tentatively TRBD1 (5 bases). Between the trimmed V and J ends, which lost 2 bases and 2 bases, there was a span of 21 bases. Looked up from germline, CDR1 is SGHDN and CDR2 is FVKESK. This CDR3 has 18 amino acids. In DNA form, the CDR3 reads TGTGCCAGCAGCCAACATTTCTTGGGCGGGGGTTACAACTATGGCTACACCTTC. It is translated as CASSQHFLGGGYNYGYTF.

The chain employs TRBV6-2 or TRBV6-3 and TRBJ2-7; tentative D call: TRBD1 (6 bases). Trimming removed 7 bases at V and 2 bases at J, with 15 bases between. Per the germline V gene, CDR1 is MNHEY and CDR2 is SVGEGT. The CDR3 covers 14 residues. The CDR3 sequence is CASTQTGPAYEQYF. CDR3 sequence (DNA): TGTGCCAGCACCCAGACAGGACCAGCCTACGAGCAGTACTTC.

This clonotype has a handful of counts. This rearrangement joins TRBV5-1 to TRBJ2-1; unclear D gene. Germline V gives CDR1 SGHRS, CDR2 YFSETQ. V was pared by 4 bases and J by 6 bases, with 14 bases between. The CDR3 runs 14 residues. The CDR3 DNA is TGCGCCAGCAGCCCCTTAGGGCCGGGCAATGAGCAGTTCTTC. It codes for CASSPLGPGNEQFF.

The table lists this clonotype with a count of one. V usage is TRBV12-3 or TRBV12-4 and J usage is TRBJ2-3; D possibly uses TRBD1 or TRBD2 (5 bases each). V lost 1 base, J lost 4 bases, and 12 bases lay in between. The CDR3 consists of 15 residues. CDR3 sequence reads: CASSLGQGDPDTQYF. The CDR3 region has the DNA TGTGCCAGCAGTTTAGGGCAGGGAGACCCAGATACGCAGTATTTT.

This clonotype has just a few counts. The chain employs TRBV3-1 and TRBJ2-1; 9 bases match TRBD1. Trimming removed 0 bases from V and 3 bases from J; junction bases left unmatched: 6. Germline lookup yields CDR1 LGHDT and CDR2 YNNKEL (reference sequence). The CDR3 is 17 amino acids. CDR3 amino acids: CASSQESGDRDYNEQFF. CDR3 nucleotides: TGTGCCAGCAGCCAAGAATCCGGGGACAGGGACTACAATGAGCAGTTCTTC.

Points on this clonotype: A much larger clone lies one base from this, so it may be a read error. The rearrangement links TRBV14 to TRBJ1-4; D remains ambiguous. Germline CDR1 reads SGHDN; CDR2 reads FVKESK. This CDR3 is 13 amino acids long. CDR3 amino acids: CTSSRGTNEKLFF. CDR3 sequence (DNA): TGTACCAGCAGCCGGGGTACTAATGAAAAACTGTTTTTT.

This rearrangement joins TRBV20-1 to TRBJ2-7; D remains ambiguous. V was clipped by 4 bases and J by 2 bases, with 18 bases between them. The length of the CDR3 is 15 residues. Germline loops: CDR1 DFQATT, CDR2 SNEGSKA (reference sequence). CDR3 DNA: TGCAGTGCTATAGAATCGCCCAGGTCGACCTACGAGCAGTACTTC. Translated, it gives CSAIESPRSTYEQYF.

The chain has TRBV20-1 and TRBJ2-7, with TRBD1 matching 8 bases. TRBJ2-4 matches the DNA end more closely, so the J call is doubtful. The CDR3 contains 14 residues. The V gene's germline CDR1 is DFQATT and CDR2 SNEGSKA (reference sequence). This CDR3 reads CSARLQGDGNIQYF. CDR3 bases: TGCAGTGCTAGACTACAGGGGGACGGGAACATTCAGTACTTC.

This clonotype was recorded a few times. DNA of the CDR3: TGTGCCAGCTCAACTCTAGCGGGATCTGACAATGAGCAGTTCTTC. It specifies CASSTLAGSDNEQFF. The gene calls are TRBV18 and TRBJ2-1, with 9 bases that match TRBD2. The CDR3 runs 15 residues. Unmatched junction bases numbered 7, after V lost 5 bases and J lost 5 bases. CDR1 and CDR2 (germline): KGHSH, LQKENI.

This clonotype turned up a few times. The chain links TRBV6-5 to TRBJ2-1, with D unclear. The length of the CDR3 is 17 residues. In germline, CDR1 is MNHEY, CDR2 SVGAGI. Deletions cut 6 bases from V and 0 bases from J, with 18 bases between. The CDR3 protein is CASSYRDPGTSYNEQFF. In DNA form, the CDR3 reads TGTGCCAGCAGCTACCGAGACCCGGGCACCTCCTACAATGAGCAGTTCTTC.